The subject of this entry is one T cell receptor beta chain. No antigen is known for it. The CDR3 covers 15 residues. V was pared by 0 bases and J by 7 bases, with 13 bases between. Germline assignment: CDR1 KGHSH and CDR2 LQKENI. Template switching added a universal primer binding site, and final cDNA carried unique molecular identifiers. In TCRdb, the 5' RACE reads were re-called with MiXCR into one record per CDR3 protein. The sample shows 450,000 to 650,000 distinct CDR3 sequences, about 16% of them seen only once. The data stem from a study of identical twins. Points from the study as a whole: For zero-insertion analyses, partial confounding could come from invariant MAIT and iNKT cells. While abundant cord blood beta clonotypes carried fewer insertions, memory repertoires showed no such pattern. It was out-of-frame TCR alpha sharing in monozygotic twins that models underestimated.

The sample was also linked to a second study, of yellow fever vaccine responses in identical twins.

Sequenced material: CD4+ T cells sorted from blood. This receptor was identified in a woman between 18 and 29 years old in good health. The chain links TRBV18 to TRBJ2-1; tentatively, D is TRBD1 (6 bases). As DNA, the CDR3 is TGTGCCAGCTCACCACCGATGACAGGCGGGAATGAGCAGTTCTTC. Protein: CASSPPMTGGNEQFF. The variable domain in full, with the rest retrieved from reference TRBV18 and TRBJ2-1, is NAGVMQNPRHLVRRRGQEARLRCSPMKGHSHVYWYRQLPEEGLKFMVYLQKENIIDESGMPKERFSAEFPKEGPSILRIQQVVRGDSAAYFCASSPPMTGGNEQFFGPGTRLTVL.